A selection of T cell receptor beta chains follows, all from one sample in a study of blood T cell repertoires in COVID-19. TCRdb's table, derived via immunoSEQ multiplex PCR, lists solely in-frame clones and lacks some. The sample has around 190,000 clones, about 82% seen once. Sequences were obtained from peripheral blood. Receptors were obtained from a man in his sixties or seventies with active or convalescent COVID-19. The CDR3 runs from the conserved cysteine through the conserved F or W. The D gene is left open where the match is weak. Size values are once, few and many counts, or a class for expanded clones, and some rows have none.

d_call	v_call	clone_size	j_call	cdr3_aa	cdr3_nt
-	TRBV6-4	-	TRBJ2-4	CASSDQSPQYF	TGTGCCAGCAGTGATCAGTCCCCTCAGTACTTC
TRBD2	TRBV5-5	-	TRBJ2-5	CASRSGGLPELQETQYF	TGTGCCAGCAGGTCGGGGGGACTACCCGAATTACAAGAGACCCAGTACTTC
-	TRBV27	-	TRBJ1-2	CASRKQGNYGYTF	TGTGCCAGCAGAAAACAGGGTAACTATGGCTACACCTTC
-	TRBV2	-	TRBJ1-3	CASSNGQPGNTIYF	TGTGCCAGCAGCAACGGACAGCCTGGAAACACCATATATTTT
-	TRBV18	-	TRBJ2-1	CASSPQGSAEQFF	TGTGCCAGCTCTCCTCAGGGGTCGGCTGAGCAGTTCTTC
TRBD1	TRBV6-5	-	TRBJ1-5	CASRGQGYDNQPQHF	TGTGCCAGCAGGGGACAGGGCTATGACAATCAGCCCCAGCATTTT
-	TRBV2	-	TRBJ2-1	CASSESAGGGQFF	TGTGCCAGCAGTGAATCGGCAGGGGGAGGGCAGTTCTTC
-	TRBV29-1	-	TRBJ2-7	CSVELDIGDEQYF	TGCAGCGTTGAATTGGACATTGGCGACGAGCAGTACTTC
-	TRBV20-1	-	TRBJ1-2	CSASRQDYGYTF	TGCAGTGCTAGTCGTCAGGACTATGGCTACACCTTC
-	TRBV7-9	-	TRBJ1-2	CASSLIGSSGYTF	TGTGCCAGCAGCTTAATAGGGAGTAGCGGCTACACCTTC
-	TRBV29-1	-	TRBJ1-2	CSVEESGNYGYTF	TGCAGCGTTGAAGAGTCGGGAAACTATGGCTACACCTTC
-	TRBV6-1	few	TRBJ1-2	CASSDRMDSYGYTF	TGTGCCAGCAGTGACCGAATGGACAGCTATGGCTACACCTTC
-	TRBV10-1	few	TRBJ2-1	CASSPSLVRGNEQFF	TGCGCCAGCAGCCCGAGTCTGGTCAGGGGCAATGAGCAGTTCTTC
-	TRBV5-1	-	TRBJ1-1	CASSSQVSNTEAFF	TGCGCCAGCAGCTCACAGGTATCAAACACTGAAGCTTTCTTT
-	TRBV29-1	-	TRBJ1-2	CSLGGGYGYTF	TGCAGCTTAGGGGGGGGCTATGGCTACACCTTC
-	TRBV21-1	-	TRBJ1-2	CASSGQRGILDGYTF	TGTGCCAGCAGCGGACAAAGGGGGATCCTTGATGGCTACACCTTC
TRBD1	TRBV30	-	TRBJ2-7	CAWSVGGTGGFGEQYF	TGTGCCTGGAGTGTAGGGGGGACAGGGGGCTTCGGCGAGCAGTACTTC
TRBD1	TRBV2	-	TRBJ2-7	CASGKTGGSDEQYF	TGTGCCAGCGGAAAGACAGGGGGCAGCGACGAGCAGTACTTC
TRBD1	TRBV6-5	-	TRBJ1-1	CASSYSIRGTEAFF	TGTGCCAGCAGTTACTCGATCAGGGGGACTGAAGCTTTCTTT
TRBD2	TRBV19	-	TRBJ2-1	CASSKTSRNEQFF	TGTGCCAGTAGTAAGACTAGCAGAAATGAGCAGTTCTTC
-	TRBV2	-	TRBJ1-5	CASSGATQGLSNQPQHF	TGTGCCAGCAGTGGGGCAACACAGGGTCTCAGCAATCAGCCCCAGCATTTT
-	TRBV9	-	TRBJ1-3	CASSARQDPSGNTIYF	TGTGCCAGCAGCGCGCGACAGGACCCCTCTGGAAACACCATATATTTT